The 22 T cell receptor beta chains reported below all come from one sample, sequenced in a study of blood T cell repertoires in COVID-19. Sequencing was performed with immunoSEQ multiplex PCR; in TCRdb, only in-frame clones are kept and a portion is missing. The data contain around 220,000 clones, nearly 90% of them seen just once; the ten biggest clones take up approximately 15%. Sequencing was carried out using PBMCs or T cells enriched from blood (not recorded which). The receptor set was obtained from a man in his thirties or forties who had been exposed to COVID-19.

CDR3 amino acids: CATSRDGEVSIQYF. The CDR3 nucleotides read TGTGCCACCAGCAGAGACGGGGAGGTGAGCATTCAGTACTTC. The rearrangement links TRBV15 to TRBJ2-4, with a tentative D call TRBD2 (6 bases). The V gene lost 0 bases and the J gene lost 9 bases, with 12 bases spanning the gap. The CDR3 length is 14 residues. Germline loops: CDR1 LNHNV, CDR2 YYDKDF (reference sequence).

Only one count was recorded for this clone. The rearrangement links TRBV6-2 or TRBV6-3 to TRBJ2-2, with TRBD1 as a possible D gene (6 bases). The germline CDR1 and CDR2 sequences are MNHEY and SVGEGT. Deletions cut 4 bases from V and 4 bases from J, with 13 bases between. CDR3 length equals 15 residues. CDR3 bases: TGTGCCAGCAGTTGGCAGGGGTCAAGCACCGGGGAGCTGTTTTTT. This translates into CASSWQGSSTGELFF.

This chain uses TRBV30 with TRBJ1-5; TRBD1 might be the D (6 bases). This CDR3 spans 14 amino acids. CDR1 and CDR2 from the germline V gene are GTSNPN and SVGIG (reference sequence). V was clipped by 5 bases and J by 7 bases, with 18 bases between them. Here the CDR3 DNA reads TGTGCCTGGTCGCTTGGGGGCGCGGTCCAGCCCCAGCATTTT. This encodes CAWSLGGAVQPQHF.

V gene TRBV12-5 combines with J gene TRBJ2-3; possible D gene TRBD2, 6 bases. Trimming shortened V by 5 bases and J by 1 base, and 19 bases separated the two germline ends. This CDR3 contains 17 residues. CDR1 LGHNT and CDR2 FRNRAP come from the germline V gene. CDR3 sequence (DNA): TGTGCTAGTGGTCCGCCTGACGGACGCGGGGGCACAGATACGCAGTATTTT. Its translation is CASGPPDGRGGTDTQYF.

The V and J genes are TRBV19 and TRBJ1-1, with D uncertain. The CDR3 runs 14 residues. Germline values: CDR1 LNHDA, CDR2 SQIVND (reference sequence). Trimming cost V 0 bases and J 4 bases, with 9 bases left between them. The CDR3 here is CASSIDRLATEAFF. For the CDR3, the DNA is TGTGCCAGTAGTATAGATCGTTTGGCCACTGAAGCTTTCTTT.

J is TRBJ2-1 and V is TRBV13; TRBD2 might be the D (5 bases). The CDR3 covers 15 residues. Trimming removed 8 bases from V and 7 bases from J, with 21 bases in between. From germline, CDR1 is PRHDT and CDR2 FYEKMQ (reference sequence). CDR3 sequence reads: CASCGENIGSNEQFF. CDR3 coding DNA: TGTGCCAGCTGTGGGGAGAACATAGGTAGTAATGAGCAGTTCTTC. The full variable domain, rest sourced from reference TRBV13 and TRBJ2-1, is AAGVIQSPRHLIKEKRETATLKCYPIPRHDTVYWYQQGPGQDPQFLISFYEKMQSDKGSIPDRFSAQQFSDYHSELNMSSLELGDSALYFCASCGENIGSNEQFFGPGTRLTVL.

The rearrangement joins TRBV6-1 to TRBJ1-2, with D perhaps TRBD1 (5 bases). The CDR3 covers 15 residues. Between the trimmed V and J ends, which lost 3 bases and 5 bases, there was a span of 16 bases. CDR1 and CDR2 from the germline V gene are MNHNS and SASEGT. The CDR3 DNA reads as TGTGCCAGCAGTGAGAACCCGACAGAAGGGTATGGCTACACCTTC. Protein product: CASSENPTEGYGYTF.

This clone has a handful of counts. The chain recombines TRBV27 with TRBJ1-1; tentative D call: TRBD1 (5 bases). V was cut by 6 bases and J by 1 base, with 18 bases left in between. CDR3 length equals 16 residues. From germline, CDR1 is MNHEY and CDR2 SMNVEV (reference sequence). Written as DNA, the CDR3 is TGTGCCAGCAGGGGGACTTTTTTTTTAAGGAACACTGAAGCTTTCTTT. This encodes CASRGTFFLRNTEAFF.

The chain joins TRBV6-2 or TRBV6-3 to TRBJ2-7, with D perhaps matching TRBD2 (5 bases). V lost 0 bases, J lost 3 bases, and 15 bases lay in between. CDR3 length: 16 amino acids. Germline V gene sequence: CDR1 MNHEY, CDR2 SVGEGT. DNA for the CDR3: TGTGCCAGCAGTTACTCTGATCGGGGAGCTAACTACGAGCAGTACTTC. Its protein is CASSYSDRGANYEQYF.

The rearrangement joins TRBV7-3 to TRBJ2-3; D may be TRBD1 (7 bases). The CDR3 is made up of 15 amino acids. Germline V gene sequence: CDR1 SGHTA, CDR2 FQGTGA. V gave up 4 bases and J gave up 4 bases, with 15 bases separating them. For the CDR3, the DNA is TGTGCCAGCAGCTCCGGCGGGACAGCGCCAGATACGCAGTATTTT. It is translated as CASSSGGTAPDTQYF. Based on the CDR3 plus reference TRBV7-3 and TRBJ2-3, the full variable domain is GAGVSQTPSNKVTEKGKYVELRCDPISGHTALYWYRQSLGQGPEFLIYFQGTGAADDSGLPNDRFFAVRPEGSVSTLKIQRTERGDSAVYLCASSSGGTAPDTQYFGPGTRLTVL.

The chain carries TRBV4-2 and TRBJ2-1; 9 bases match TRBD2. The J segment lost 7 bases and the V segment lost 1 base, leaving 11 bases of the junction unmatched. Germline-derived CDR1 and CDR2 are LGHNA and YNFKEQ. This CDR3 is 17 amino acids long. CDR3 in amino acids: CASSQGTRGGRENEQFF. The CDR3 DNA sequence: TGTGCCAGCAGCCAAGGAACGCGGGGGGGCCGCGAGAATGAGCAGTTCTTC.

The rearrangement links TRBV7-9 to TRBJ1-6, with no clear D. The V and J ends lost 8 bases and 7 bases respectively, with 15 bases between them. In germline, CDR1 is SEHNR, CDR2 FQNEAQ (reference sequence). The CDR3 length is 14 residues. The CDR3: CASYSVDSNSPLHF. CDR3 nucleotides: TGTGCCAGCTATTCGGTAGATTCCAATTCACCCCTCCACTTT.

V gene TRBV27 combines with J gene TRBJ1-5, with D tentatively TRBD1 (5 bases). The CDR3 runs to 13 residues. The germline V gene has CDR1 MNHEY and CDR2 SMNVEV (reference sequence). V lost 11 bases and J lost 3, with 14 bases in between. The chain's CDR3 is CASRGRNNQPQHF. In DNA form, the CDR3 reads TGTGCCTCCCGGGGGAGGAACAATCAGCCCCAGCATTTT.

V gene TRBV19 combines with J gene TRBJ2-1; tentatively, D is TRBD2 (6 bases). Trimming stripped 1 base from V and 6 bases from J, with 13 bases between. The germline V gene has CDR1 LNHDA and CDR2 SQIVND (reference sequence). The CDR3 length is 15 residues. The CDR3 coding sequence is TGTGCCAGTAGTATAGCGGCTAGCGTTACCAATGAGCAGTTCTTC. Amino acids: CASSIAASVTNEQFF.

This clone was recorded only once. V and J are TRBV30 and TRBJ1-1, with D possibly TRBD1 on 5 matching bases. Trimming removed 6 bases at V and 11 bases at J, with 19 bases between. Germline V CDR1 and CDR2: GTSNPN, SVGIG (reference sequence). CDR3 size: 12 residues. As DNA, the CDR3 is TGTGCCTGCAAGGGGTGGGCAAAGGCGGCTTTCTTT. Its translation is CACKGWAKAAFF. The full variable domain, in which reference TRBV30 and TRBJ1-1 provide the parts outside the CDR3, is SQTIHQWPATLVQPVGSPLSLECTVEGTSNPNLYWYRQAAGRGLQLLFYSVGIGQISSEVPQNLSASRPQDRQFILSSKKLLLSDSGFYLCACKGWAKAAFFGQGTRLTVV.

The chain has TRBV7-9 and TRBJ1-3; D is uncertain. V gave up 2 bases and J gave up 5 bases, with 13 bases separating them. The germline V gene has CDR1 SEHNR and CDR2 FQNEAQ (reference sequence). The CDR3 is 15 amino acids. The chain's CDR3 is CASSLSGGARNTIYF. The CDR3 region has the DNA TGTGCCAGCAGCTTAAGCGGCGGAGCCCGAAACACCATATATTTT.

V is TRBV4-1 and J is TRBJ2-2; D is possibly TRBD2 (5 bases). Trimming cost V 1 base and J 4 bases, with 13 bases left between them. The germline CDR1 and CDR2 sequences are MGHRA and YSYEKL. The CDR3 sequence is 16 residues long. Here the CDR3 reads CASSQVGGEGTGELFF. The CDR3 DNA reads TGCGCCAGCAGCCAAGTTGGAGGAGAGGGCACCGGGGAGCTGTTTTTT.

Only a few counts were recorded for this clone. The chain is built from TRBV7-8 and TRBJ1-6; 8 nucleotides align to TRBD1. The V gene's germline CDR1 is SGHVS and CDR2 FQNEAQ. The CDR3 runs to 14 residues. V was pared by 6 bases and J by 9 bases, with 7 bases of the junction left unmatched. CDR3 bases: TGTGCCAGCAGTGCCGGACAGGGTACTTCACCCCTCCACTTT. It yields the protein CASSAGQGTSPLHF.

The chain recombines TRBV6-5 with TRBJ1-2; D is possibly TRBD1 (6 bases). The V gene lost 6 bases and the J gene lost 7 bases, with 15 bases spanning the gap. Germline values: CDR1 MNHEY, CDR2 SVGAGI. This CDR3 has 13 amino acids. CDR3 bases: TGTGCCAGCAGCTCCACAGGGCAGGGTGGCTACACCTTC. Translated, it gives CASSSTGQGGYTF.

CDR3 bases: TGTGCCACTAACCTGGACAGGGAGGGGGATACGCAGTATTTT. This gives the protein CATNLDREGDTQYF. The rearrangement joins TRBV24-1 to TRBJ2-3, with D possibly TRBD1 on 8 matching bases. CDR1 and CDR2 from the germline V gene are KGHDR and SFDVKD. The V end lost 10 bases, the J end lost 6 bases, and 19 bases lay between the germline ends. The CDR3 is 14 residues long.

This chain joins TRBV6-2 or TRBV6-3 and TRBJ1-5, with a tentative D call TRBD1 (6 bases). The V end lost 6 bases, the J end lost 4 bases, and 28 bases lay between the germline ends. Looked up from germline, CDR1 is MNHEY and CDR2 is SVGEGT. CDR3 length equals 19 residues. CDR3 nucleotides: TGTGCCAGCAGCTTCGCGCCTAGGGGGGGCGTAATTAGGAATCAGCCCCAGCATTTT. This codes for CASSFAPRGGVIRNQPQHF.

The chain carries TRBV9 and TRBJ1-2, with TRBD1 identical over 11 bases. The germline V gene encodes CDR1 SGDLS and CDR2 YYNGEE. The CDR3 is 14 residues long. V was clipped by 3 bases and J by 4 bases; unmatched bases: 2. The CDR3 sequence is CASSDGTGGYGYTF. The CDR3 nucleotides read TGTGCCAGCAGCGACGGGACAGGGGGCTATGGCTACACCTTC.